Sequencing of this T cell receptor (beta chain) was carried out in a study of cytomegalovirus exposure and HLA in healthy donors. Worth noting for this clone: Its specificity is unknown. At one end the junction does not follow the germline gene, possibly because of a read error.

13 Jbeta primers and 60 Vbeta primers were used for the PCR. TCRdb's table, derived via immunoSEQ multiplex PCR, lists solely in-frame clones and lacks some. There are 150,000 to 200,000 clones in the sample; 75% occur only once, and about 11% lies in the top ten. This CDR3 spans 14 amino acids. Germline V CDR1 and CDR2: PRHDT, FYEKMQ (reference sequence). Findings and limits, study-wide: The productive fraction for most TCR beta V segments was about 90% or about 30% in an earlier analysis. Later genetic work tied a missense DCLRE1C variant to beta-chain V and J trimming.

The sequenced sample consisted of PBMCs. The TCR was taken from a man younger than 35 in good health and CMV-seropositive. This sequence joins TRBV13 and TRBJ2-7, with 8 positions matching TRBD2. CDR3 sequence reads: CAGSLGGLEYEQYF. The CDR3 coding sequence is TGTGCCGGCAGCTTAGGGGGACTAGAGTACGAGCAGTACTTC.